This T cell receptor (beta chain) was obtained from a study of beta chain features in type 1 diabetes. Study-wide results and caveats: For TCRB rearrangement, an influence of HLA type remained unresolved here.

Details on this clone: Its antigen is unidentified.

Every isolated RNA sample was fully reverse transcribed, so sequencing captured expressed TCRB transcripts. Naive, central memory and regulatory T cell samples came to a mean of around 3.5 million reads. Clones were sequenced by immunoSEQ multiplex PCR, and TCRdb holds only the in-frame ones, with some missing. The sample holds 620,000 or so clones, roughly 15% seen once. Trimming removed 6 bases at V and 0 bases at J, with 9 bases between. The CDR3 is 15 amino acids. Germline lookup yields CDR1 SNHLY and CDR2 FYNNEI. Specimen: naive CD4+ T cells from blood. This TCR derives from a man between 18 and 35 years old in good health. This sequence joins TRBV2 and TRBJ1-6, with D possibly matching TRBD1 (5 bases). DNA for the CDR3: TGTGCCAGCAGGAGTCAGGGCTCCTATAATTCACCCCTCCACTTT. It specifies CASRSQGSYNSPLHF.